Listed below are T cell receptor beta chains from one sample, sequenced in a study of blood T cell repertoires in COVID-19. Profiled with immunoSEQ multiplex PCR; TCRdb holds only in-frame clones, not every one. The table records about 340,000 clones, under 95% of them present only once. The sequencing sample was made of PBMCs or T cells enriched from blood (not recorded which). All receptors come from a woman aged 25 to 39 who had recovered from COVID-19. Each CDR3 is given with its conserved first and last residue. D genes are given only for firm matches. Where a row states a size, it is once, few, many or the class of an expanded clone; other rows omit it.

clone size: .; V gene: TRBV9; J gene: TRBJ2-1; D gene: TRBD2; CDR3 DNA: TGTGCCAGCAGCCCTAGGGAGGGGTACTCCTACAATGAGCAGTTCTTC; CDR3 protein: CASSPREGYSYNEQFF
clone size: .; V gene: TRBV11-2; J gene: TRBJ2-3; D gene: .; CDR3 DNA: TGTGCCAGCAGCTTAGTTTGGACAAACACAGATACGCAGTATTTT; CDR3 protein: CASSLVWTNTDTQYF
clone size: .; V gene: TRBV7-2; J gene: TRBJ1-1; D gene: .; CDR3 DNA: TGTGCCAGCAGCCTCGGCGACAGTGACACTGAAGCTTTCTTT; CDR3 protein: CASSLGDSDTEAFF
clone size: once; V gene: TRBV30; J gene: TRBJ2-5; D gene: .; CDR3 DNA: TGTGCCTGGAGTGTCGATCCTCGCGCGCCCGGGACCCAGTACTTC; CDR3 protein: CAWSVDPRAPGTQYF
clone size: once; V gene: TRBV27; J gene: TRBJ2-5; D gene: .; CDR3 DNA: TGTGCCAGCAGTTTATTTAAAAACAGCCTCCAAGAGACCCAGTACTTC; CDR3 protein: CASSLFKNSLQETQYF
clone size: .; V gene: TRBV15; J gene: TRBJ2-1; D gene: TRBD1; CDR3 DNA: TGTGCCACCAGCCTTACAGGGGGCCTTCTCAATGAGCAGTTCTTC; CDR3 protein: CATSLTGGLLNEQFF
clone size: .; V gene: TRBV3-1/TRBV3-2; J gene: TRBJ1-3; D gene: TRBD1; CDR3 DNA: TGTGCCAGCAGCCACAAAACAGGGGCCTCTGGAAACACCATATATTTT; CDR3 protein: CASSHKTGASGNTIYF
clone size: .; V gene: TRBV27; J gene: TRBJ2-7; D gene: TRBD2; CDR3 DNA: TGTGCCAGCAGTTCGTACACTAGCGGCAGCTCCTACGAGCAGTACTTC; CDR3 protein: CASSSYTSGSSYEQYF
clone size: once; V gene: TRBV20-1; J gene: TRBJ2-7; D gene: TRBD1; CDR3 DNA: TGCAGTGCTAGTCCCGGGACAGGGGGCTACGAGCAGTACTTC; CDR3 protein: CSASPGTGGYEQYF
clone size: .; V gene: TRBV19; J gene: TRBJ1-2; D gene: TRBD1; CDR3 DNA: TGTGCCAGTAGTCCGGGACAGGCGACTGTCTATGGCTACACCTTC; CDR3 protein: CASSPGQATVYGYTF
clone size: .; V gene: TRBV14; J gene: TRBJ2-2; D gene: .; CDR3 DNA: TGTGCCAGCAGCGTGGACACCTACACCGGGGAGCTGTTTTTT; CDR3 protein: CASSVDTYTGELFF
clone size: .; V gene: TRBV6-5; J gene: TRBJ2-5; D gene: TRBD2; CDR3 DNA: TGTGCCAGCAGTTACTTGGGGGGGGAGATGACCCAGTACTTC; CDR3 protein: CASSYLGGEMTQYF
clone size: .; V gene: TRBV11-2; J gene: TRBJ1-1; D gene: TRBD1; CDR3 DNA: TGTGCCTGGGGGACAGGGATGAACACTGAAGCTTTCTTT; CDR3 protein: CAWGTGMNTEAFF
clone size: once; V gene: TRBV5-1; J gene: TRBJ1-1; D gene: .; CDR3 DNA: TGCGCCAGCAGCTTGGATGCCCCCCCCGGGGGTTTCACTGAAGCTTTCTTT; CDR3 protein: CASSLDAPPGGFTEAFF
clone size: .; V gene: TRBV29-1; J gene: TRBJ2-1; D gene: .; CDR3 DNA: TGCAGCAGCTTACTTAGCGGAGGGGACTCCTACAATGAGCAGTTCTTC; CDR3 protein: CSSLLSGGDSYNEQFF
clone size: .; V gene: TRBV11-2; J gene: TRBJ2-3; D gene: .; CDR3 DNA: TGTGCCAGCAGCTTAGAAGTGCTAGTTTCCACAGATACGCAGTATTTT; CDR3 protein: CASSLEVLVSTDTQYF
clone size: once; V gene: TRBV30; J gene: TRBJ1-5; D gene: .; CDR3 DNA: TGTGCCTGGAGTGCCGACACTCATCAGCCCCAGCATTTT; CDR3 protein: CAWSADTHQPQHF
clone size: .; V gene: TRBV19; J gene: TRBJ2-7; D gene: .; CDR3 DNA: TGTGCCAGTAGTATAATTACAGGACACTACGAGCAGTACTTC; CDR3 protein: CASSIITGHYEQYF
clone size: .; V gene: TRBV28; J gene: TRBJ2-7; D gene: TRBD1; CDR3 DNA: TGTGCCAGCAGTCCCAGGACAGGGGGCCCCTACGAGCAGTACTTC; CDR3 protein: CASSPRTGGPYEQYF
clone size: once; V gene: TRBV12-3/TRBV12-4; J gene: TRBJ2-3; D gene: TRBD2; CDR3 DNA: TGTGCCAGCTCGGCGGGGGGTAAAGATACGCAGTATTTT; CDR3 protein: CASSAGGKDTQYF
clone size: .; V gene: TRBV5-1; J gene: TRBJ2-3; D gene: TRBD2; CDR3 DNA: TGCGCCACTTACGGCGGGGGGGCAGGAGATACGCAGTATTTT; CDR3 protein: CATYGGGAGDTQYF
clone size: once; V gene: TRBV9; J gene: TRBJ2-1; D gene: .; CDR3 DNA: TGTGCCAGCAGCGTAGTGGCGGGAACCTACAATGAGCAGTTCTTC; CDR3 protein: CASSVVAGTYNEQFF
clone size: .; V gene: TRBV19; J gene: TRBJ2-7; D gene: TRBD1; CDR3 DNA: TGTGCCACCCCGAACCGGGACAGGCCCTTCTACGAGCAGTACTTC; CDR3 protein: CATPNRDRPFYEQYF
clone size: .; V gene: TRBV18; J gene: TRBJ1-6; D gene: .; CDR3 DNA: TGTGCCAGCTCACCAAGGGGGGGGTATAATTCACCCCTCCACTTT; CDR3 protein: CASSPRGGYNSPLHF
clone size: .; V gene: TRBV4-3; J gene: TRBJ2-7; D gene: TRBD2; CDR3 DNA: TGCGCCAGCAGCCAAGGGCTAGCGGGGGCCGACGAGCAGTACTTC; CDR3 protein: CASSQGLAGADEQYF
clone size: once; V gene: TRBV28; J gene: TRBJ1-2; D gene: TRBD1; CDR3 DNA: TGTGCCAGCAGGACAACAGGGGCTGGCTACACCTTC; CDR3 protein: CASRTTGAGYTF
clone size: .; V gene: TRBV5-1; J gene: TRBJ2-1; D gene: .; CDR3 DNA: TGCGCCAGCAGCTTAAACGGGTTCTCCTACAATGAGCAGTTCTTC; CDR3 protein: CASSLNGFSYNEQFF